This TCR beta chain was retrieved from a study of blood T cell repertoires in COVID-19. Study context: COVID-19 samples, acute and convalescent, were from the United States, Italy and Spain. In each case, the material was cDNA or gDNA derived from T cells, B-cell-depleted T cells, or PBMCs.

Seattle's enrolled individuals joined amid active infection and were then monitored longitudinally. CDR1 and CDR2 (germline): SNHLY, FYNNEI. CDR3 size: 12 residues. The V gene lost 10 bases and the J gene lost 1 base, with 11 bases spanning the gap. In the study's own analysis: From reference gene primer amplification, estimates of nucleated cell counts were derived. Here immunoSEQ multiplex PCR was the method, and the copy in TCRdb shows in-frame clones only, minus some. That table gives V, J and clone size, and the DNA gave D and trimming. The sample carries roughly 280,000 clones, 85% to 90% recorded once.

The chain is built from TRBV2 and TRBJ2-7, with D possibly TRBD1 on 6 matching bases. This sequence was found in a woman aged 25 to 39 with COVID-19, enrolled during active disease. Sequenced sample: peripheral blood. CDR3 sequence: CATTGQSYEQYF. The CDR3 nucleotides are TGTGCCACCACAGGGCAGTCCTACGAGCAGTACTTC.